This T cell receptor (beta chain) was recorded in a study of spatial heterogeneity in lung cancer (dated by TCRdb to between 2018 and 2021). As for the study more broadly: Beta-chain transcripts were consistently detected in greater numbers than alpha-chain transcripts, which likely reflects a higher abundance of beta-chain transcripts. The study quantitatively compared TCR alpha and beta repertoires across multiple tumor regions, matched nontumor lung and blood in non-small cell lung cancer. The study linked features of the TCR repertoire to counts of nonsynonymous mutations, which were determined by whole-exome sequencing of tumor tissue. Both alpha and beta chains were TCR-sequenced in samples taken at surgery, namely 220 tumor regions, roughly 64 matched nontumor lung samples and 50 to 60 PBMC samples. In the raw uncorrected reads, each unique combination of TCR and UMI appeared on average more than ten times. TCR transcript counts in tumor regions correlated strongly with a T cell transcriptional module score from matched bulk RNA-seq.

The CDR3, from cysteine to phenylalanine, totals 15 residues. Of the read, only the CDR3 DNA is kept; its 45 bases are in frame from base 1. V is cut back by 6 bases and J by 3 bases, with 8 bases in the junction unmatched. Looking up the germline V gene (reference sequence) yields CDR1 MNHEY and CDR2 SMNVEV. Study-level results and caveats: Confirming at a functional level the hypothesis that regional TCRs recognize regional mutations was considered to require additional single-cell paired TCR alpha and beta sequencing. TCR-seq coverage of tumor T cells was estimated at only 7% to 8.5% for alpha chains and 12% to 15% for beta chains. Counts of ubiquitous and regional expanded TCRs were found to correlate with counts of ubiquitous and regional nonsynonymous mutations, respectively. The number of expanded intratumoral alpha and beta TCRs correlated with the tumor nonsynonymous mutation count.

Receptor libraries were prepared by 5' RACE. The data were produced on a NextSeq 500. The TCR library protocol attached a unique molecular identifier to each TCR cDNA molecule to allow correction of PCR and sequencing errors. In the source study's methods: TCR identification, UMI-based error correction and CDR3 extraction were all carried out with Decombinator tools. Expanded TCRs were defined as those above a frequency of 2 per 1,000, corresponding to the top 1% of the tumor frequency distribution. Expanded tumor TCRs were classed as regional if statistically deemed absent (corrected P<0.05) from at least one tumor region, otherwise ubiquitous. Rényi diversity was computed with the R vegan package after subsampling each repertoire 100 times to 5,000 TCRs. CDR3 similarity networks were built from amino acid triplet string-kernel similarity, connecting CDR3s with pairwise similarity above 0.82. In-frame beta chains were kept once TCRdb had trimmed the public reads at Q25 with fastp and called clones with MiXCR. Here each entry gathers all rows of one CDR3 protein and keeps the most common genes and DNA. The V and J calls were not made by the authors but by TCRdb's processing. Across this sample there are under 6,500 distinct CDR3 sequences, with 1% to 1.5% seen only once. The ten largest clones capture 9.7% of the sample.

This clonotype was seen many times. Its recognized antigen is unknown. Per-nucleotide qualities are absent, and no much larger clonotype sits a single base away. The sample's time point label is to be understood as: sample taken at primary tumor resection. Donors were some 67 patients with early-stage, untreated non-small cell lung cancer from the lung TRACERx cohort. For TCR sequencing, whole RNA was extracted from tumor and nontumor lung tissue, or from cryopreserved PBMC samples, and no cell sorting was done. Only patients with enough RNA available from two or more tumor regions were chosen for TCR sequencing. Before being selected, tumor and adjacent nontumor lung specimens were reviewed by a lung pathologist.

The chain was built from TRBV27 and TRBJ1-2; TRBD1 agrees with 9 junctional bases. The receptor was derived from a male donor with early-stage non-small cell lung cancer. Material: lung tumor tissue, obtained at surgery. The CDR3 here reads CASRLLGQGDYGYTF. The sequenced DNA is TGTGCCAGCAGACTCCTGGGACAGGGAGACTATGGCTACACCTTC.